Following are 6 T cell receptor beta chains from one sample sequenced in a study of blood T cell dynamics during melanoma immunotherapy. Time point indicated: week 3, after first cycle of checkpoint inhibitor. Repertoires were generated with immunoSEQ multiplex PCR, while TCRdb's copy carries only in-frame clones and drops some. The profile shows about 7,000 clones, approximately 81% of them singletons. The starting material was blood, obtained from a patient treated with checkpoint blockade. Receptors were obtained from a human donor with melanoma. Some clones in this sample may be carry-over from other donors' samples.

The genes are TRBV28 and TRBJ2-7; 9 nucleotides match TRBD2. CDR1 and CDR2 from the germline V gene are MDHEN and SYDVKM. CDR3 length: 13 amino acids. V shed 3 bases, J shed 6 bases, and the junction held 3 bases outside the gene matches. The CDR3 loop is CASSFTSGSEQYF. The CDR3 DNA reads TGTGCCAGCAGTTTCACTAGCGGGTCCGAGCAGTACTTC.

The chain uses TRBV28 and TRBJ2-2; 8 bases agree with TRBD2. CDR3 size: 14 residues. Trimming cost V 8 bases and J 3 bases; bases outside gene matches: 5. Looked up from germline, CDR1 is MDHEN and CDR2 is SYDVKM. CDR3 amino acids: CASHPGGDTGELFF. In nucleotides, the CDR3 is TGTGCCAGCCACCCGGGGGGGGACACCGGGGAGCTGTTTTTT.

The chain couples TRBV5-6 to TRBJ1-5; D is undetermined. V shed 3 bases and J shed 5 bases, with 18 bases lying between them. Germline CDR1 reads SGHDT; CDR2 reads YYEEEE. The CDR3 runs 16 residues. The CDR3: CASSSYPVEGHQPQHF. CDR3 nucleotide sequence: TGTGCCAGCAGCTCCTACCCCGTCGAAGGTCATCAGCCCCAGCATTTT.

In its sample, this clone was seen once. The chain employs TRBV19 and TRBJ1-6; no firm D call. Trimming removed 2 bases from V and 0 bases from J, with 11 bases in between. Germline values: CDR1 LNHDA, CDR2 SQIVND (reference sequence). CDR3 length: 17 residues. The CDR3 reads CASSIRTDSSYNSPLHF. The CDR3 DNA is TGTGCCAGTAGTATACGAACAGATAGCTCCTATAATTCACCCCTCCACTTT.

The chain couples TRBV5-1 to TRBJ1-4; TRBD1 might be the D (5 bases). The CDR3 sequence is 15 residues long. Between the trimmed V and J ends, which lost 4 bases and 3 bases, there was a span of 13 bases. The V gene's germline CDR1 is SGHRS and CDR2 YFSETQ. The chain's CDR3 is CASSVLQGSNEKLFF. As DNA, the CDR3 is TGCGCCAGCAGCGTACTCCAGGGATCTAATGAAAAACTGTTTTTT.

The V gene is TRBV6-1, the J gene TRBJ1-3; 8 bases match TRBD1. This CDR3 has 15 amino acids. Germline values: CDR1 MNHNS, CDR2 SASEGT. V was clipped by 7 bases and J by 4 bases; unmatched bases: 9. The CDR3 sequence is CASNKPGGAGNTIYF. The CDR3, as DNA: TGTGCCAGCAACAAACCAGGGGGCGCAGGAAACACCATATATTTT.